The rows below give T cell receptor beta chains drawn from one sample of a study of technical replicates of blood from a few donors. The assay was immunoSEQ multiplex PCR, and TCRdb's table has in-frame clones only and misses some. The table has tens of thousands of clones, roughly 96% seen once. Input material: T cells isolated from PBMCs. These receptors came from a human donor in good health. Each CDR3 is given with its conserved first and last residue. The D gene is left open where the match is weak. Part of the rows lack a size; the others show once, few, many or a class for expanded clones.

v_call,d_call,clone_size,j_call,cdr3_nt,cdr3_aa
TRBV29-1,NA,NA,TRBJ2-2,TGCAGCGTTGGGGGACAAACGAACACCGGGGAGCTGTTTTTT,CSVGGQTNTGELFF
TRBV9,NA,once,TRBJ2-3,TGTGCCAGCAGCGTAGCAGGGTCGTGGGGAGATACGCAGTATTTT,CASSVAGSWGDTQYF
TRBV5-1,NA,NA,TRBJ2-1,TGCGCCAGCAGCCCTCAGGGGACCCTCCTGTCCTACAATGAGCAGTTCTTC,CASSPQGTLLSYNEQFF
TRBV11-2,NA,NA,TRBJ1-1,TGTGCCAGCAGCTTACGGTCGCCTGAAGCTTTCTTT,CASSLRSPEAFF
TRBV6-5,TRBD2,once,TRBJ2-3,TGTGCCAGCAGGCTCGGGGGGGTTAGAAAGAATACGCAGTATTTT,CASRLGGVRKNTQYF
TRBV5-1,TRBD2,NA,TRBJ2-7,TGCGCCAGCAGCTCCCCCGGGAGGGGGATGTACGAGCAGTACTTC,CASSSPGRGMYEQYF
TRBV5-1,TRBD1,NA,TRBJ1-5,TGCGCCAGCAGCACCGGGACAGTTAATCAGCCCCAGCATTTT,CASSTGTVNQPQHF
TRBV19,NA,NA,TRBJ1-1,TGTGCCAGTAGTTTCGGGGTTGCCACTGAAGCTTTCTTT,CASSFGVATEAFF
TRBV5-1,NA,few,TRBJ1-1,TGCGCCAGCTCGGACAGACTGAACACTGAAGCTTTCTTT,CASSDRLNTEAFF
TRBV11-3,NA,NA,TRBJ2-5,TGTGCCAGCAGCTTAGATCGAGAGACCCAGTACTTC,CASSLDRETQYF
TRBV4-1,NA,NA,TRBJ2-4,TGCGCCAGCCGAGCCGCAGGGCCCAAAAACATTCAGTACTTC,CASRAAGPKNIQYF
TRBV27,TRBD1,NA,TRBJ1-2,TGTGCCAGCACCCGTTACTCGGGACAGTTAAACTATGGCTACACCTTC,CASTRYSGQLNYGYTF
TRBV28,TRBD2,NA,TRBJ2-1,TGTGCCAGCAGTCCGCCGGGGACTAGCGGGAGGAATGAGCAGTTCTTC,CASSPPGTSGRNEQFF
TRBV2,NA,NA,TRBJ2-5,TGTGCCAGCAATCGGGACACCCAAGAGACCCAGTACTTC,CASNRDTQETQYF
TRBV19,TRBD2,NA,TRBJ2-3,TGTGCCAGTAGCCCCACCGGGACTAGCGGGAGGGTAGAGACAGATACGCAGTATTTT,CASSPTGTSGRVETDTQYF
TRBV5-1,TRBD2,NA,TRBJ2-3,TGCGCCAGCAGCTTACTAGCGGGGGGCACAGATACGCAGTATTTT,CASSLLAGGTDTQYF
TRBV7-9,NA,NA,TRBJ2-7,TGTGCCAGCAGTGTCGGCGGGTACGAGCAGTACTTC,CASSVGGYEQYF
TRBV7-8,NA,once,TRBJ2-3,TGTGCCAGCAGCTCCGAAATAGCTAGCACAGATACGCAGTATTTT,CASSSEIASTDTQYF
TRBV5-4,NA,NA,TRBJ2-7,TGTGCCAGCAGCTTAAGAGGGTTAGACGAGCAGTACTTC,CASSLRGLDEQYF
TRBV27,TRBD2,NA,TRBJ2-5,TGTGCCAGCAGAAGAGCGGGAGTACTAGAGACCCAGTACTTC,CASRRAGVLETQYF
TRBV5-1,TRBD1,NA,TRBJ1-1,TGCGCCACCCGGACAGGGAGAGACACTGAAGCTTTCTTT,CATRTGRDTEAFF
TRBV6-1,NA,NA,TRBJ2-5,TGTGCCAGCAGTGTACGACTCCCCTGGGAGACCCAGTACTTC,CASSVRLPWETQYF
TRBV2,NA,NA,TRBJ1-2,TGTGCCAGCAGTGCCGAACAGGGAATTAACGGCTACACCTTC,CASSAEQGINGYTF
TRBV28,TRBD1,NA,TRBJ2-1,TGTGCCAGCAGCGTCGGGACAGGGGGCTACAATGAGCAGTTCTTC,CASSVGTGGYNEQFF
TRBV7-7,NA,NA,TRBJ1-1,TGTGCCAGCAGCCGAGGCGCGGCGACTGAAGCTTTCTTT,CASSRGAATEAFF
TRBV18,TRBD1,NA,TRBJ1-2,TGTGCCAGCTCAGGGACAGCGACCAATAACTATGGCTACACCTTC,CASSGTATNNYGYTF
TRBV27,TRBD2,NA,TRBJ2-1,TGTGCCAGCAGTCCGGGGGGGACCTACAATGAGCAGTTCTTC,CASSPGGTYNEQFF
TRBV6-1,NA,once,TRBJ2-1,TGTGCCAGCAGTGAAATACTGTCTGAGCAGTTCTTC,CASSEILSEQFF
TRBV19,TRBD2,NA,TRBJ2-7,TGTGCCAGTAGTAGATCGGTACTAGCGGGAGGGCTCTACGAGCAGTACTTC,CASSRSVLAGGLYEQYF
TRBV27,TRBD2,once,TRBJ2-1,TGTGCCAGCAGTGCGACTAGCGGGAGGGCCTACGAGCAGTTCTTC,CASSATSGRAYEQFF
TRBV5-1,TRBD1,NA,TRBJ1-1,TGCGCCAGCAGAAGGTCCTACAGGGGGATGAACACTGAAGCTTTCTTT,CASRRSYRGMNTEAFF